What follows describes a single T cell receptor (beta chain). This record comes from a study of blood T cell repertoires in COVID-19. Germline V CDR1 and CDR2: LNHNV, YYDKDF (reference sequence). The ends were cut back, 0 bases at V and 2 bases at J, with 7 bases in the middle. The CDR3 spans 15 residues. The method was immunoSEQ multiplex PCR; TCRdb's version includes in-frame clones alone and lacks a portion of them. The repertoire includes about 220,000 clones, approximately 80% of them detected once, and under 1.5% sits in the top ten. Sequenced sample: PBMCs or T cells enriched from blood (not recorded which). This sequence was found in a woman between 40 and 55 years old with acute COVID-19. J is TRBJ1-4 and V is TRBV15; D remains ambiguous. The DNA of the CDR3 is TGTGCCACCAGCAGAGACGCGCGCACTAATGAAAAACTGTTTTTT. Its translation: CATSRDARTNEKLFF.